This T cell receptor (beta chain) was identified in a study of control samples from healthy donors and cancer patients. Germline V gives CDR1 MNHEY, CDR2 SVGEGT. Trimming stripped 5 bases from V and 0 bases from J, with 7 bases between. The CDR3 extends over 13 amino acids. Some clones are missing from TCRdb's copy, which holds only in-frame ones; the method was immunoSEQ multiplex PCR. The table includes 35,000 to 40,000 clones, around 82% detected once. This clone is labeled as medium-sized (0.01 to 0.1%). This sequence originates from a woman aged 55-70 years with lung cancer. The sample consisted of PBMCs. The chain links TRBV6-2 or TRBV6-3 to TRBJ1-2; D gene uncertain. CDR3 sequence (DNA): TGTGCCAGCAGTCGCACAGCTAACTATGGCTACACCTTC. This codes for CASSRTANYGYTF.